This passage covers 29 T cell receptor gamma chains from one sample sequenced in a study of Vδ1+ human thymocytes. Whole-study findings and limits: In the thymus, TRG and TRD repertoires looked highly polyclonal with Gaussian CDR3 lengths.

Their recognized antigens are unknown. The template was reverse-transcribed extracted RNA. Multiplex PCR used pooled V-gene forward primers and a constant-region reverse primer to amplify CDR3s. TCRdb reanalysed the multiplex PCR reads with CATT. This sample has 25,000 to 35,000 gamma-chain clones; over 15% occur once, and the top ten carry 1.5% to 2%. The source material was Vdelta1+ gamma-delta thymocytes from the thymus. The subset is: FACS-sorted CD3+ TCRalphabeta- TCRVdelta1+ TCRVdelta2- thymocytes. These receptor sequences come from a boy younger than two who had congenital heart surgery.

This clone is medium-sized by share. This chain links TRGV5 with TRGJ1 or TRGJ2. The V gene end was trimmed by 5 bases and the J gene end by 4 bases; junction bases not matched to a gene: 2. The CDR3 length is 11 residues. Germline V gene lookup returns CDR1 VINAFY and CDR2 YDVSNSKD. CDR3 bases: TGTGCCACCTGGGCCTATTATAAGAAACTCTTT. It codes for CATWAYYKKLF.

This clone was observed a handful of times. V gene TRGV2 combines with J gene TRGJ1 or TRGJ2. The CDR3 consists of 12 residues. V was clipped by 0 bases and J by 12 bases; unmatched bases: 8. CDR1 is EGSNGY, CDR2 YDSYNSKV, per germline. Here the CDR3 reads CATWDGPVTKLF. For the CDR3, the DNA is TGTGCCACCTGGGACGGGCCGGTTACGAAACTCTTT.

Only a few counts were recorded for this clone. The same CDR3 arises from other DNA sequences in this sample as well. The rearrangement uses TRGV3 and TRGJ1 or TRGJ2. The J segment lost 1 base and the V segment lost 0 bases, leaving 6 bases of the junction unmatched. The CDR3 contains 15 residues. Germline CDR1 reads VTNTFY; CDR2 reads YDVSTARD (reference sequence). CDR3 nucleotides: TGTGCCACCTGGGACAGGCCTGATAATTATTATAAGAAACTCTTT. Translating gives CATWDRPDNYYKKLF.

This clone was observed a few times. The chain uses TRGV8 and TRGJ1 or TRGJ2. V lost 4 bases and J lost 8; bases outside the gene matches: 5. The CDR3 contains 11 residues. Germline V gene data show CDR1 as VENAVY and CDR2 as YDSYNSRV. CDR3 sequence: CATWEPNKKLF. The CDR3 nucleotides are TGTGCCACCTGGGAACCTAATAAGAAACTCTTT.

This clone is categorized as medium-sized. The same CDR3 also results from other DNA sequences found in this sample. The chain combines TRGV3 with TRGJ1 or TRGJ2. Germline V CDR1 and CDR2: VTNTFY, YDVSTARD (reference sequence). This CDR3 contains 14 residues. V dropped 0 bases and J dropped 3; count of bases not matched to a gene: 5. Here the CDR3 DNA reads TGTGCCACCTGGGACAGGCCCGGTTATTATAAGAAACTCTTT. The encoded protein is CATWDRPGYYKKLF.

The chain has TRGV3 and TRGJP2. V trimming: 5 bases; J trimming: 2 bases; junction bases outside the gene matches: 8. Looked up from germline, CDR1 is VTNTFY and CDR2 is YDVSTARD (reference sequence). CDR3 size: 15 residues. CDR3 sequence (DNA): TGTGCCACCTGGGCCAGAGGCAGTAGTGATTGGATCAAGACGTTT. Amino acid sequence: CATWARGSSDWIKTF.

This clone came up a few times. Other DNA sequences from this sample encode an identical CDR3 as well. The chain couples TRGV9 to TRGJ1 or TRGJ2. Trimming took 3 bases from V and 9 from J; bases not matched to a gene: 5. The CDR3 runs to 11 residues. CDR1 is GITISATS, CDR2 ISYDGTV, per germline (reference sequence). This CDR3 reads CALWELFKKLF. For the CDR3, the DNA is TGTGCCTTGTGGGAGCTTTTTAAGAAACTCTTT.

The J gene is TRGJ1 or TRGJ2, the V gene TRGV4. This CDR3 comprises 14 residues. The trim removed 0 bases at V and 8 bases at J, leaving 10 bases unmatched. Germline V gene lookup returns CDR1 EGSTGY and CDR2 YDSYTSSV. CDR3 in amino acids: CATWDGPFSDKKLF. CDR3 DNA: TGTGCCACCTGGGATGGGCCGTTTTCCGATAAGAAACTCTTT.

The chain uses TRGV3 and TRGJ1 or TRGJ2. From germline, CDR1 is VTNTFY and CDR2 YDVSTARD (reference sequence). The CDR3 sequence is 16 residues long. V lost 5 bases and J lost 3; bases outside the gene matches: 16. The CDR3 bases are TGTGCCACCTGGGGACAGATAGTCCCCCCTTATTATAAGAAACTCTTT. Translation gives CATWGQIVPPYYKKLF.

V and J are TRGV5 and TRGJ1 or TRGJ2. The germline V gene has CDR1 VINAFY and CDR2 YDVSNSKD. Trimming removed 3 bases from V and 5 bases from J; junction bases left unmatched: 10. The CDR3 runs 14 residues. CDR3 in DNA: TGTGCCACCTGGGACGGAGAGGTGAATTATAAGAAACTCTTT. The encoded protein is CATWDGEVNYKKLF.

This clone has just a few counts. V and J are TRGV2 and TRGJ1 or TRGJ2. CDR1 EGSNGY and CDR2 YDSYNSKV come from the germline V gene. This CDR3 is built from 14 residues. Trimming cost V 0 bases and J 6 bases; bases outside gene matches: 8. The CDR3 protein is CATWDGPESYKKLF. Written as DNA, the CDR3 is TGTGCCACCTGGGACGGGCCCGAATCTTATAAGAAACTCTTT.

In the case of this clone: This same CDR3 is encoded by further DNA sequences in the sample. The chain carries TRGV4 and TRGJ1 or TRGJ2. Trimming cost V 1 base and J 4 bases; bases outside gene matches: 4. CDR1 and CDR2 (germline): EGSTGY, YDSYTSSV. The CDR3 has 13 amino acids. In DNA, the CDR3 is TGTGCCACCTGGGATGGTTGGTATTATAAGAAACTCTTT. Protein: CATWDGWYYKKLF.

The genes are TRGV3 and TRGJ1 or TRGJ2. The J segment lost 0 bases and the V segment lost 0 bases, leaving 5 bases of the junction unmatched. The CDR3 runs to 15 residues. The germline gives CDR1 VTNTFY, CDR2 YDVSTARD (reference sequence). The CDR3 coding sequence is TGTGCCACCTGGGACAGGCTCCCGAATTATTATAAGAAACTCTTT. Protein: CATWDRLPNYYKKLF.

To note about this clone: This specimen includes other DNA sequences encoding the same CDR3. This chain connects TRGV3 to TRGJ1 or TRGJ2. With V trimmed by 5 bases and J by 3 bases, 4 bases remained unmatched. Germline V gene sequence: CDR1 VTNTFY, CDR2 YDVSTARD (reference sequence). This CDR3 is built from 12 residues. CDR3 sequence (DNA): TGTGCCACCTGGGCCTCTTATTATAAGAAACTCTTT. Translation: CATWASYYKKLF.

This chain connects TRGV4 to TRGJ1 or TRGJ2. The junction had 8 bases not matched to a gene; V was cut back by 3 bases and J by 6 bases. The germline CDR1 and CDR2 sequences are EGSTGY and YDSYTSSV. CDR3 length: 13 amino acids. The CDR3 reads CATWDFRCYKKLF. DNA of the CDR3: TGTGCCACCTGGGATTTCAGGTGTTATAAGAAACTCTTT.

This rearrangement joins TRGV9 to TRGJ1 or TRGJ2. Germline V gene lookup returns CDR1 GITISATS and CDR2 ISYDGTV (reference sequence). The ends lost 2 bases at V and 3 bases at J; junction bases unmatched: 19. The CDR3 contains 18 residues. The CDR3 DNA reads TGTGCCTTGTGGGAGGCGCTTCACGATTGCAGGATTTATTATAAGAAACTCTTT. Protein sequence: CALWEALHDCRIYYKKLF.

The chain couples TRGV2 to TRGJ1 or TRGJ2. The CDR3 has 12 amino acids. The germline V gene encodes CDR1 EGSNGY and CDR2 YDSYNSKV. Trimming cost V 6 bases and J 5 bases; bases outside gene matches: 7. CDR3 DNA sequence: TGTGCCACCTGGAAGGAGGATTATAAGAAACTCTTT. Translation: CATWKEDYKKLF.

Notes on this clone: The sample holds other DNA sequences that translate to the same CDR3. The rearrangement joins TRGV4 to TRGJ1 or TRGJ2. Trimming removed 0 bases from V and 6 bases from J; junction bases left unmatched: 5. CDR3 length: 13 amino acids. The germline CDR1 and CDR2 sequences are EGSTGY and YDSYTSSV. The CDR3 loop reads CATWDGGRYKKLF. Written as DNA, the CDR3 is TGTGCCACCTGGGATGGGGGCCGTTATAAGAAACTCTTT.

This clone was detected a few times. The genes are TRGV5 and TRGJ1 or TRGJ2. Unmatched junction bases numbered 15, after V lost 4 bases and J lost 3 bases. CDR3 length: 16 amino acids. CDR1 and CDR2 (germline): VINAFY, YDVSNSKD. This CDR3 is CATWETESHCYYKKLF. The CDR3 nucleotides read TGTGCCACCTGGGAAACCGAGTCGCACTGTTATTATAAGAAACTCTTT.

This clone was counted only a few times. The same CDR3 arises from other DNA sequences in this sample as well. V is TRGV9 and J is TRGJ1 or TRGJ2. The junction had 4 bases not matched to a gene; V was cut back by 1 base and J by 4 bases. Germline V gives CDR1 GITISATS, CDR2 ISYDGTV (reference sequence). This CDR3 spans 13 amino acids. CDR3 DNA: TGTGCCTTGTGGGAGGTCGGATATTATAAGAAACTCTTT. Residues: CALWEVGYYKKLF.

The chain links TRGV9 to TRGJ1 or TRGJ2. Trimming cost V 1 base and J 12 bases; bases outside gene matches: 6. The CDR3 has 11 residues. Per the germline V gene, CDR1 is GITISATS and CDR2 is ISYDGTV (reference sequence). The CDR3 region has the DNA TGTGCCTTGTGGGAGGTTAAGGGGAAACTCTTT. This encodes CALWEVKGKLF.

This chain connects TRGV9 to TRGJ1 or TRGJ2. Germline CDR1 and CDR2: GITISATS and ISYDGTV (reference sequence). The CDR3 is made up of 15 amino acids. With V trimmed by 2 bases and J by 4 bases, 11 bases remained unmatched. The CDR3 is CALWEAPMGYYKKLF. The CDR3 DNA reads as TGTGCCTTGTGGGAGGCCCCAATGGGATATTATAAGAAACTCTTT.

V usage is TRGV2 and J usage is TRGJ1 or TRGJ2. CDR1 is EGSNGY and CDR2 is YDSYNSKV in the germline V gene. This CDR3 region has 12 residues. With 0 bases clipped from V and 9 bases from J, the junction kept 5 bases outside the gene matches. The CDR3 sequence: CATWDGYRKKLF. Here the CDR3 DNA reads TGTGCCACCTGGGACGGGTATCGTAAGAAACTCTTT.

Remarks on this clone: Additional DNA sequences in this sample encode the identical CDR3. This chain joins TRGV9 and TRGJ1 or TRGJ2. The V and J ends lost 4 bases and 3 bases, in that order; junction bases with no gene match: 6. This CDR3 spans 13 amino acids. Looked up from germline, CDR1 is GITISATS and CDR2 is ISYDGTV (reference sequence). CDR3 protein: CALWERLYYKKLF. CDR3 sequence (DNA): TGTGCCTTGTGGGAAAGACTTTATTATAAGAAACTCTTT.

This clone is large. In the same sample, other DNA sequences code for this CDR3. V and J are TRGV5 and TRGJ1 or TRGJ2. The CDR3 spans 12 residues. Trimming removed 0 bases from V and 6 bases from J; junction bases left unmatched: 2. From germline, CDR1 is VINAFY and CDR2 YDVSNSKD. The CDR3 protein is CATWDRRYKKLF. The CDR3 nucleotides are TGTGCCACCTGGGACAGGCGTTATAAGAAACTCTTT.

The rearrangement joins TRGV5 to TRGJ1 or TRGJ2. CDR1 VINAFY and CDR2 YDVSNSKD come from the germline V gene. There are 15 residues in the CDR3. Trimming removed 2 bases from V and 3 bases from J; junction bases left unmatched: 10. The CDR3 DNA follows: TGTGCCACCTGGGACAATCTTTCCAGTTATTATAAGAAACTCTTT. Translated, it gives CATWDNLSSYYKKLF.

As for this clone: Additional DNA sequences in this sample encode the identical CDR3. This sequence joins TRGV2 and TRGJP. Germline values: CDR1 EGSNGY, CDR2 YDSYNSKV. V lost 1 base, J lost 5 bases, and 2 bases stayed unmatched. The CDR3 is 16 amino acids. The CDR3 bases are TGTGCCACCTGGGACGGAGAAGAGTTGGGCAAAAAAATCAAGGTATTT. This encodes CATWDGEELGKKIKVF.

This clone was picked up a small number of times. V is TRGV9 and J is TRGJ1 or TRGJ2. The V and J ends lost 0 bases and 0 bases, in that order; junction bases with no gene match: 5. The germline V gene encodes CDR1 GITISATS and CDR2 ISYDGTV (reference sequence). The CDR3 consists of 15 residues. Written as DNA, the CDR3 is TGTGCCTTGTGGGAGGTGCAGGGGAATTATTATAAGAAACTCTTT. Amino acids: CALWEVQGNYYKKLF.

This clone was recorded a few times. The chain is built from TRGV9 and TRGJ1 or TRGJ2. With 0 bases clipped from V and 12 bases from J, the junction kept 5 bases outside the gene matches. The CDR3 extends over 11 amino acids. CDR1 and CDR2 from the germline V gene are GITISATS and ISYDGTV (reference sequence). The CDR3 coding sequence is TGTGCCTTGTGGGAGGTGATGGGGAAACTCTTT. Translated, it gives CALWEVMGKLF.